The next 24 T cell receptor beta chains were all read from a single sample in a study of blood T cells in healthy people across ages. A sample-barcoded 5' primer and a J-beta primer mix were used in a second PCR of roughly 7 to 12 cycles. One entry per CDR3 protein results from TCRdb running MiXCR on the 5' RACE reads. The data show 600,000 to 850,000 distinct CDR3 sequences, around 40% seen once. Sequencing was carried out using blood. Receptors originate from a woman aged 55-69 years in good health.

This clonotype was seen a few times. The gene calls are TRBV7-9 and TRBJ2-1; tentatively, D is TRBD1 (6 bases). V was shortened by 10 bases and J by 6 bases, with 22 bases between the two germline ends. Germline CDR1 and CDR2: SEHNR and FQNEAQ (reference sequence). CDR3 length: 15 amino acids. CDR3 in DNA: TGTGCCACCATGCAGGGGCAGGATCTATCCAATGAGCAGTTCTTC. Amino acids: CATMQGQDLSNEQFF.

The V call is TRBV6-6, the J call TRBJ1-5; D is unresolved. The V end lost 9 bases, the J end lost 4 bases, and 13 bases lay between the germline ends. The CDR3 length is 13 residues. Germline V gene lookup returns CDR1 MNHNY and CDR2 SVGAGI (reference sequence). The chain's CDR3 is CASQAYGNQPQHF. CDR3 in DNA: TGTGCCAGTCAGGCGTATGGGAATCAGCCCCAGCATTTT.

This clonotype was picked up many times. The CDR3 is CASSSSGVELYNEQFF. The CDR3 nucleotides are TGTGCCAGCAGCTCTAGCGGGGTGGAACTCTACAATGAGCAGTTCTTC. This rearrangement joins TRBV11-1 to TRBJ2-1, with 9 bases that match TRBD2. The V and J ends lost 4 bases and 3 bases, in that order; junction bases with no gene match: 7. The CDR3 contains 16 residues. The V gene's germline CDR1 is SGHAT and CDR2 FQDESV (reference sequence).

The chain uses TRBV29-1 and TRBJ2-1; D may be TRBD1 or TRBD2 (6 bases each). Near its end, the DNA agrees better with TRBJ2-7, so the J call may be wrong. The CDR3 contains 13 residues. Per the germline V gene, CDR1 is SQVTM and CDR2 is ANQGSEA. CDR3 bases: TGCAGCGTCGAAAGGGGGGCGGGCGACGAGCAGTACTTC. Its translation is CSVERGAGDEQYF.

The chain links TRBV6-1 to TRBJ2-5; the D call may be TRBD1 or TRBD2 (5 bases each). V was pared by 8 bases and J by 0 bases, with 13 bases between. Per germline, CDR1 MNHNS and CDR2 SASEGT. This CDR3 region has 14 residues. DNA for the CDR3: TGTGCCAGCGTAATGGGACCGTACCAAGAGACCCAGTACTTC. Protein sequence: CASVMGPYQETQYF.

In this sample, this clonotype turned up a few times. This chain links TRBV6-2 or TRBV6-3 with TRBJ2-4; 10 bases align to TRBD2. In germline, CDR1 is MNHEY, CDR2 SVGEGT. CDR3 size: 17 residues. The trim removed 6 bases at V and 13 bases at J, leaving 21 bases unmatched. The CDR3 protein is CASSPSYLAGGMREQYF. The DNA for the CDR3 is TGTGCCAGCAGCCCCAGTTATTTAGCGGGAGGAATGAGGGAGCAGTACTTC.

The gene calls are TRBV20-1 and TRBJ1-2, with D uncertain. The CDR3 loop spans 14 amino acids. In germline, CDR1 is DFQATT, CDR2 SNEGSKA (reference sequence). Trimming shortened V by 3 bases and J by 5 bases, and 16 bases separated the two germline ends. The CDR3 loop is CSARMGLERYGYTF. The CDR3 DNA follows: TGCAGTGCTAGGATGGGTTTGGAACGATATGGCTACACCTTC.

This chain uses TRBV6-5 with TRBJ2-5; 10 bases match TRBD2. This CDR3 is built from 18 residues. CDR1 and CDR2 (germline): MNHEY, SVGAGI. The V and J ends lost 0 bases and 1 base, in that order; junction bases with no gene match: 8. Here the CDR3 reads CASSYSYEGLAFQETQYF. Here the CDR3 DNA reads TGTGCCAGCAGTTACTCGTATGAGGGACTAGCGTTCCAAGAGACCCAGTACTTC.

The V call is TRBV7-2, the J call TRBJ2-5; D unresolved. V dropped 2 bases and J dropped 4 bases, with 5 bases sitting between them. Germline V gives CDR1 SGHTA, CDR2 FQGNSA. The CDR3 is 12 amino acids. The CDR3 sequence: CASSLQAETQYF. The DNA for the CDR3 is TGTGCCAGCAGCTTACAAGCAGAGACCCAGTACTTC.

This sequence joins TRBV13 and TRBJ1-4; D perhaps matches TRBD1 (6 bases). Germline assignment: CDR1 PRHDT and CDR2 FYEKMQ (reference sequence). This CDR3 spans 14 amino acids. V shed 6 bases and J shed 5 bases, with 13 bases lying between them. The CDR3 is CASRKGGRNEKLFF. The DNA of the CDR3 is TGTGCCAGCAGGAAGGGGGGGAGAAATGAAAAACTGTTTTTT.

Remarks on this clonotype: A read error is possible here, since a much larger clone lies one base away. V usage is TRBV7-2 and J usage is TRBJ2-1; D gene unclear. The J call could be wrong; TRBJ2-7 is a better fit for the DNA end. This CDR3 is built from 16 residues. Germline V gene data show CDR1 as SGHTA and CDR2 as FQGNSA. The CDR3 DNA reads as TGTGCCAGCAGCTTAACAGCGTCCAGCTCCTACAATGAGCAGTACTTC. It specifies CASSLTASSSYNEQYF.

This chain connects TRBV30 to TRBJ2-1, with D uncertain. Trimming left V 2 bases short and J 6 bases short, with 8 bases between. The germline V gene has CDR1 GTSNPN and CDR2 SVGIG (reference sequence). CDR3 length: 12 amino acids. This CDR3 reads CAWSPDSNEQFF. The CDR3 bases are TGTGCCTGGAGTCCCGATAGCAATGAGCAGTTCTTC.

J is TRBJ2-1 and V is TRBV19, with 7 positions matching TRBD1. TRBJ2-7 matches the DNA end more closely, so the J call is doubtful. The CDR3 spans 12 residues. Per germline, CDR1 LNHDA and CDR2 SQIVND (reference sequence). The CDR3 sequence is CAKRGPYNEQYF. In DNA form, the CDR3 reads TGTGCCAAAAGGGGGCCCTACAATGAGCAGTACTTC.

The J gene is TRBJ2-1, the V gene TRBV20-1, with D perhaps TRBD1 (6 bases). V lost 0 bases to trimming and J lost 13 bases, with 22 bases between them. Germline V gene lookup returns CDR1 DFQATT and CDR2 SNEGSKA (reference sequence). CDR3 length: 15 amino acids. In DNA form, the CDR3 reads TGCAGTGCTAGAGATTTCTTTCCGGGACAAACGGCCCAGTTCTTC. This gives the protein CSARDFFPGQTAQFF.

This clonotype was picked up many times. This chain uses TRBV29-1 with TRBJ2-7; 7 bases line up with TRBD1. J was trimmed by 7 bases and V by 1 base; bases with no gene match: 7. The V gene's germline CDR1 is SQVTM and CDR2 ANQGSEA. The CDR3 totals 13 residues. CDR3 protein: CSVEGTGFVEQYF. The DNA for the CDR3 is TGCAGCGTTGAAGGGACAGGCTTTGTTGAGCAGTACTTC.

This clonotype was counted a few times. The chain couples TRBV12-3 or TRBV12-4 to TRBJ2-1; D perhaps matches TRBD2 (5 bases). V was trimmed by 5 bases and J by 3 bases, leaving 14 bases between them. The length of the CDR3 is 15 residues. CDR3 loop: CASSEGSGYYNEQFF. Written as DNA, the CDR3 is TGTGCCAGCAGTGAAGGGAGCGGATACTACAATGAGCAGTTCTTC.

The CDR3 region has the DNA TGTGCCAGTCGCGCGGGAGGTAACTCGGAGACCCAGTACTTC. This sequence encodes CASRAGGNSETQYF. The rearrangement links TRBV19 to TRBJ2-5; 8 positions match TRBD2. Germline CDR1 is LNHDA and CDR2 is SQIVND (reference sequence). Trimming at V came to 8 bases and at J to 5 bases, leaving 10 bases not matched to a gene. This CDR3 comprises 14 residues.

The chain combines TRBV18 with TRBJ2-1; 11 bases are a match to TRBD2. The junction had 10 bases not matched to a gene; V was cut back by 3 bases and J by 9 bases. The CDR3 runs to 16 residues. Germline values: CDR1 KGHSH, CDR2 LQKENI. CDR3 in DNA: TGTGCCAGCTCACCGCGTAGCGGGAGGGCCTGGGGTGAGCAGTTCTTC. This codes for CASSPRSGRAWGEQFF.

The chain couples TRBV3-1 to TRBJ1-1, with D perhaps TRBD1 (5 bases). Trimming removed 4 bases at V and 4 bases at J, with 13 bases between. CDR1 LGHDT and CDR2 YNNKEL come from the germline V gene (reference sequence). The CDR3 has 14 residues. CDR3 sequence: CASSRQDIGTEAFF. The CDR3 nucleotides read TGTGCCAGCAGCCGGCAGGACATCGGCACTGAAGCTTTCTTT.

This clonotype has a count of ten or more. V usage is TRBV4-2 and J usage is TRBJ1-2; possible D gene TRBD1, 6 bases. Germline lookup yields CDR1 LGHNA and CDR2 YNFKEQ. The CDR3 is 15 amino acids. V gave up 0 bases and J gave up 5 bases, with 13 bases separating them. The chain's CDR3 is CASSQDPGQGYGYTF. The CDR3 DNA reads as TGTGCCAGCAGCCAAGATCCGGGACAAGGGTATGGCTACACCTTC.

This clonotype was found a few times. The chain combines TRBV20-1 with TRBJ2-3; D is undetermined. Germline loops: CDR1 DFQATT, CDR2 SNEGSKA (reference sequence). The CDR3 consists of 13 residues. Trimming removed 6 bases at V and 0 bases at J, with 10 bases between. The CDR3 loop reads CSATPASTDTQYF. The CDR3 coding sequence is TGCAGTGCCACCCCCGCTAGCACAGATACGCAGTATTTT.

The chain has TRBV28 and TRBJ1-5, with D unclear. The CDR3 contains 15 residues. CDR1 MDHEN and CDR2 SYDVKM come from the germline V gene. The germline V and J ends were trimmed by 4 bases and 0 bases, with 10 bases remaining between them. CDR3 in amino acids: CASSYLPYSNQPQHF. The CDR3 DNA sequence: TGTGCCAGCAGTTACCTCCCTTATAGCAATCAGCCCCAGCATTTT.

This clonotype was observed a handful of times. V gene TRBV6-5 combines with J gene TRBJ1-2, with 9 bases fitting TRBD1. The CDR3 is 13 amino acids. V was clipped by 7 bases and J by 7 bases; unmatched bases: 7. Germline-derived CDR1 and CDR2 are MNHEY and SVGAGI. In DNA, the CDR3 is TGTGCCAGCACCCCACAGGGGGCCAGTGGCTACACCTTC. Translated: CASTPQGASGYTF.

This chain joins TRBV3-1 and TRBJ2-1, with 10 bases that match TRBD1. The V gene end was trimmed by 1 base and the J gene end by 8 bases; junction bases not matched to a gene: 2. The CDR3 runs to 14 residues. The germline CDR1 and CDR2 sequences are LGHDT and YNNKEL (reference sequence). The CDR3 DNA reads TGTGCCAGCAGCCAAGGACAGGGGGCGGATGAGCAGTTCTTC. Protein product: CASSQGQGADEQFF.